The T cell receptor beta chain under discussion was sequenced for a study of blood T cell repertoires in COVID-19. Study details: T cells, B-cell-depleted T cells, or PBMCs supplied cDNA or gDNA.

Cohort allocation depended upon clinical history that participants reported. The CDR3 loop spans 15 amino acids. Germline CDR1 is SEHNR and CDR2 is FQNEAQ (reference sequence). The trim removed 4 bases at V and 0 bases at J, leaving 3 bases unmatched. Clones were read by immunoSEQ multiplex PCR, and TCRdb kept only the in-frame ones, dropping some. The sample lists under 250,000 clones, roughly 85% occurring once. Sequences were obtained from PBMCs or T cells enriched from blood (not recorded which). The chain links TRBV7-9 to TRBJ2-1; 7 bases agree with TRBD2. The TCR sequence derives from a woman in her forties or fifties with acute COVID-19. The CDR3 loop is CASSWEGSSYNEQFF. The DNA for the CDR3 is TGTGCCAGCAGCTGGGAGGGAAGCTCCTACAATGAGCAGTTCTTC.